Below, 25 T cell receptor beta chains from the same sample are listed, as sequenced in a study of blood T cell repertoires in COVID-19. Some clones are missing from TCRdb's copy, which holds only in-frame ones; the method was immunoSEQ multiplex PCR. The data hold 36,000 or so clones, with about nine tenths observed a single time. Sequencing was performed on peripheral blood. The origin of the receptors is a human donor in a cohort sampled during active COVID-19.

The chain combines TRBV28 with TRBJ2-2, with D uncertain. This CDR3 contains 15 residues. V lost 5 bases to trimming and J lost 4 bases, with 14 bases between them. Per the germline V gene, CDR1 is MDHEN and CDR2 is SYDVKM. CDR3: CASSPPPGSTGELFF. CDR3 bases: TGTGCCAGCAGTCCCCCCCCAGGTTCCACCGGGGAGCTGTTTTTT.

This chain connects TRBV4-1 to TRBJ2-1; D is perhaps TRBD1 (6 bases). Trimming cost V 2 bases and J 8 bases, with 22 bases left between them. The CDR3 sequence is 17 residues long. Germline CDR1 and CDR2: MGHRA and YSYEKL. The CDR3 coding sequence is TGCGCCAGCAGCCAAAGTCGTAGGGCAGGGGCACGAGATGAGCAGTTCTTC. It is translated as CASSQSRRAGARDEQFF.

The chain recombines TRBV27 with TRBJ2-5; the D is unclear. This CDR3 has 14 amino acids. Germline CDR1 MNHEY, CDR2 SMNVEV (reference sequence). Deletions cut 5 bases from V and 2 bases from J, with 12 bases between. The CDR3 region has the DNA TGTGCCAGCAGTCTAAACCGAGTTCAAGAGACCCAGTACTTC. Protein: CASSLNRVQETQYF.

This clone occurred once. The genes are TRBV6-5 and TRBJ1-1; D gene unclear. The CDR3 is made up of 14 amino acids. With 2 bases removed from V and 0 bases from J, the gap between germline ends came to 7 bases. Looked up from germline, CDR1 is MNHEY and CDR2 is SVGAGI. CDR3 region: CASSYGALNTEAFF. The CDR3 DNA reads TGTGCCAGCAGTTACGGAGCTTTGAACACTGAAGCTTTCTTT.

The chain has TRBV15 and TRBJ2-3; TRBD2 matches 12 bases. Unmatched junction bases numbered 3, after V lost 1 base and J lost 1 base. CDR3 length: 17 residues. Germline CDR1 LNHNV, CDR2 YYDKDF (reference sequence). CDR3 loop: CATSRGASGRGTDTQYF. CDR3 nucleotides: TGTGCCACCAGCAGAGGGGCTAGCGGGAGGGGCACAGATACGCAGTATTTT.

The chain carries TRBV15 and TRBJ2-7, with TRBD2 identical over 7 bases. This CDR3 contains 14 residues. The trim removed 0 bases at V and 6 bases at J, leaving 5 bases unmatched. CDR1 LNHNV and CDR2 YYDKDF come from the germline V gene (reference sequence). This chain's CDR3 is CATSRDVTGGEQYF. In DNA form, the CDR3 reads TGTGCCACCAGCAGAGATGTGACGGGGGGCGAGCAGTACTTC.

This chain joins TRBV4-3 and TRBJ1-3; no firm D call. This CDR3 has 15 residues. Germline V gene data show CDR1 as LGHNA and CDR2 as YSLEER. Trimming shortened V by 0 bases and J by 1 base, and 7 bases separated the two germline ends. The CDR3 is CASSQETGSGNTIYF. The CDR3, as DNA: TGCGCCAGCAGCCAAGAGACGGGGTCTGGAAACACCATATATTTT.

This clone was counted once. V is TRBV28 and J is TRBJ2-5, with TRBD1 matching 8 bases. This CDR3 is built from 15 residues. Germline trimming cut 8 bases from V and 5 bases from J; bases unmatched to any gene: 13. Looked up from germline, CDR1 is MDHEN and CDR2 is SYDVKM. This CDR3 is CASPPRTGIIETQYF. For the CDR3, the DNA is TGTGCCAGCCCCCCCCGGACAGGGATTATTGAGACCCAGTACTTC.

V gene TRBV5-4 combines with J gene TRBJ1-2, with D perhaps TRBD1 (6 bases). The V gene's germline CDR1 is SGHNT and CDR2 YYREEE (reference sequence). The ends were cut back, 7 bases at V and 2 bases at J, with 12 bases in the middle. The CDR3 contains 13 residues. The CDR3 region has the DNA TGTGCCAGCGGGGGGGGCCTAAACTATGGCTACACCTTC. Residues: CASGGGLNYGYTF.

The chain couples TRBV10-2 to TRBJ1-5; 9 bases fit TRBD1. V shed 6 bases, J shed 1 base, and the junction held 13 bases outside the gene matches. The germline gives CDR1 WSHSY, CDR2 SAAADI. The CDR3 length is 18 residues. CDR3 loop: CASRGTDRGVGSNQPQHF. In DNA, the CDR3 is TGCGCCAGCAGAGGCACGGACAGGGGAGTAGGAAGCAATCAGCCCCAGCATTTT.

The rearrangement uses TRBV2 and TRBJ2-1, with D possibly being TRBD2 (5 bases). Per germline, CDR1 SNHLY and CDR2 FYNNEI. V was shortened by 6 bases and J by 6 bases, with 21 bases between the two germline ends. The CDR3 is made up of 16 amino acids. The CDR3 region has the DNA TGTGCCAGCAGCCTTTCTCTCCCTAGCCTCTTCAATGAGCAGTTCTTC. Amino acids: CASSLSLPSLFNEQFF.

V usage is TRBV7-8 and J usage is TRBJ2-7, with TRBD1 matching 9 bases. This CDR3 has 15 residues. The germline CDR1 and CDR2 sequences are SGHVS and FQNEAQ. V lost 2 bases and J lost 2; bases outside the gene matches: 4. In nucleotides, the CDR3 is TGTGCCAGCAGCTTATCCGGGACAGGGACCTACGAGCAGTACTTC. Translation gives CASSLSGTGTYEQYF.

V usage is TRBV4-1 and J usage is TRBJ2-4; D may be TRBD1 (8 bases). There are 16 residues in the CDR3. Germline CDR1 and CDR2: MGHRA and YSYEKL. Trimming pared 1 base from V and 5 bases from J, leaving 15 bases between. CDR3 loop: CASSQGVTGGENIQYF. CDR3 DNA: TGCGCCAGCAGCCAAGGTGTCACAGGGGGGGAAAACATTCAGTACTTC.

The rearrangement uses TRBV19 and TRBJ1-1; 7 nucleotides agree with TRBD1. The CDR3 has 13 amino acids. V lost 6 bases to trimming and J lost 11 bases; unmatched junction nucleotides: 12. The V gene's germline CDR1 is LNHDA and CDR2 SQIVND (reference sequence). Here the CDR3 DNA reads TGTGCCAGTAGAACAAGCACAGGGGCGTCGGCTTTCTTT. Protein product: CASRTSTGASAFF.

This chain joins TRBV28 and TRBJ1-4, with TRBD1 matching 7 bases. From germline, CDR1 is MDHEN and CDR2 SYDVKM. CDR3 length equals 15 residues. Germline trimming cut 3 bases from V and 8 bases from J; bases unmatched to any gene: 9. The CDR3: CASSLGGQAEEKLFF. The CDR3 DNA reads TGTGCCAGCAGTTTGGGCGGACAGGCGGAAGAAAAACTGTTTTTT.

The chain joins TRBV28 to TRBJ1-3; weak D call: TRBD1 (5 bases). The CDR3 length is 15 residues. V lost 4 bases and J 2 bases, leaving 12 bases between the germline ends. CDR1 MDHEN and CDR2 SYDVKM come from the germline V gene. DNA of the CDR3: TGTGCCAGCAGTTCTCCGGGGGTTGCTGGAAACACCATATATTTT. As protein: CASSSPGVAGNTIYF. The full variable domain, in which reference TRBV28 and TRBJ1-3 provide the parts outside the CDR3, is DVKVTQSSRYLVKRTGEKVFLECVQDMDHENMFWYRQDPGLGLRLIYFSYDVKMKEKGDIPEGYSVSREKKERFSLILESASTNQTSMYLCASSSPGVAGNTIYFGEGSWLTVV.

The rearrangement links TRBV24-1 to TRBJ2-2; 7 bases line up with TRBD2. J was trimmed by 3 bases and V by 0 bases; bases with no gene match: 3. The CDR3 has 16 residues. Germline V gives CDR1 KGHDR, CDR2 SFDVKD. CDR3 protein: CATSDLSGRDTGELFF. As DNA, the CDR3 is TGTGCCACCAGTGATTTGTCAGGGAGGGACACCGGGGAGCTGTTTTTT.

V is TRBV3-1 (or the pseudogene TRBV3-2) and J is TRBJ2-7, with D maybe TRBD2 (5 bases). The ends were cut back, 4 bases at V and 5 bases at J, with 21 bases in the middle. This CDR3 is built from 16 residues. Germline V CDR1 and CDR2: LGHDT, YNNKEL (reference sequence). CDR3 region: CASSPRRKGPGDEQYF. DNA for the CDR3: TGTGCCAGCAGCCCCCGTCGGAAAGGGCCCGGGGACGAGCAGTACTTC.

The chain couples TRBV24-1 to TRBJ2-3; 10 positions match TRBD2. This CDR3 has 15 residues. CDR1 is KGHDR and CDR2 is SFDVKD in the germline V gene. V lost 5 bases to trimming and J lost 1 base; unmatched junction nucleotides: 2. The CDR3 region has the DNA TGTGCCACCAGTGGACTAGCGGGCCGCACAGATACGCAGTATTTT. Its translation is CATSGLAGRTDTQYF.

This chain joins TRBV19 and TRBJ2-3; tentative D call: TRBD2 (6 bases). V was pared by 6 bases and J by 3 bases, with 19 bases between. Per germline, CDR1 LNHDA and CDR2 SQIVND (reference sequence). CDR3 length: 16 amino acids. CDR3 sequence reads: CASRTTAASGTDTQYF. The CDR3 region has the DNA TGTGCCAGTAGAACCACCGCCGCCAGCGGGACAGATACGCAGTATTTT.

V gene TRBV30 combines with J gene TRBJ2-5; perhaps TRBD1 as D (6 bases). Trimming shortened V by 5 bases and J by 2 bases, and 12 bases separated the two germline ends. Germline assignment: CDR1 GTSNPN and CDR2 SVGIG (reference sequence). The CDR3 sequence is 13 residues long. CDR3 nucleotides: TGTGCCTGGGCCAATGGACAGCAAGAGACCCAGTACTTC. This encodes CAWANGQQETQYF.

In DNA, the CDR3 is TGTGCCAGCAGCCAGGGACAGGGGCCAGATACGCAGTATTTT. This gives the protein CASSQGQGPDTQYF. The rearrangement links TRBV3-1 (or the pseudogene TRBV3-2) to TRBJ2-3; 10 nucleotides line up with TRBD1. Germline CDR1 and CDR2: LGHDT and YNNKEL (reference sequence). Losses at the gene ends were 3 bases for V and 4 bases for J; bases not matched to a gene: 1. This CDR3 has 14 amino acids.

This chain uses TRBV30 with TRBJ2-7; TRBD2 matches 9 bases. The CDR3 is made up of 15 amino acids. Germline V gene data show CDR1 as GTSNPN and CDR2 as SVGIG (reference sequence). V gave up 0 bases and J gave up 5 bases; unmatched junction bases: 8. The DNA of the CDR3 is TGTGCCTGGAGTGTACGTCTAGCGGGACATCACGAGCAGTACTTC. Translated, it gives CAWSVRLAGHHEQYF.

The chain joins TRBV2 to TRBJ2-2; tentative D call: TRBD1 (6 bases). Trimming removed 4 bases at V and 5 bases at J, with 11 bases between. The CDR3 is 14 amino acids. Germline loops: CDR1 SNHLY, CDR2 FYNNEI. This CDR3 is CASSGWGRTGELFF. The CDR3 DNA reads TGTGCCAGCAGTGGTTGGGGGCGAACCGGGGAGCTGTTTTTT.

The V and J genes are TRBV5-1 and TRBJ2-3, with 7 bases that match TRBD1. CDR1 is SGHRS, CDR2 YFSETQ, per germline. V gave up 4 bases and J gave up 2 bases; unmatched junction bases: 16. This CDR3 is built from 18 residues. CDR3 sequence reads: CASSTSGTANRITDTQYF. CDR3 bases: TGCGCCAGCAGCACCTCCGGGACAGCGAACCGTATCACAGATACGCAGTATTTT.